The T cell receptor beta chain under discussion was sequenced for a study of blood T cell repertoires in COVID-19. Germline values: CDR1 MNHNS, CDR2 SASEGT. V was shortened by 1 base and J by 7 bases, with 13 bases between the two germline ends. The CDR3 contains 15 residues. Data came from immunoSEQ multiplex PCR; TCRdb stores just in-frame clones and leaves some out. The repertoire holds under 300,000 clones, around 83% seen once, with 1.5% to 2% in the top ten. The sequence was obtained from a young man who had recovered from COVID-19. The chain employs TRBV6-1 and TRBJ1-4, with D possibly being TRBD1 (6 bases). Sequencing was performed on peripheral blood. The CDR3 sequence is CASSEGVQGPEKLFF. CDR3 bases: TGTGCCAGCAGTGAAGGGGTACAGGGACCTGAAAAACTGTTTTTT.